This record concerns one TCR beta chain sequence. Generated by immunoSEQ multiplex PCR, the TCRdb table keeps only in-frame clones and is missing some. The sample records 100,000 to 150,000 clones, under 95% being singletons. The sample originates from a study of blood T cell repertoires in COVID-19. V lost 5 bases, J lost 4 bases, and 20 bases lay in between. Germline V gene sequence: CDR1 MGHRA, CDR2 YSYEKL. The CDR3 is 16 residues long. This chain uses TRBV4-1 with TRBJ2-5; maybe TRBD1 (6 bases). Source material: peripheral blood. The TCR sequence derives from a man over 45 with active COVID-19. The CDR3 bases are TGCGCCAGCAGCTCATATCCCCGGGACATAAGAGAGACCCAGTACTTC. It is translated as CASSSYPRDIRETQYF.